This TCR beta chain was recorded in a study of blood T cell repertoires in COVID-19. Study-level information: Whether acute or convalescent, the COVID-19 samples came from the United States, Italy and Spain. Sources were T cells, B-cell-depleted T cells, or PBMCs; the material itself was cDNA or gDNA.

Authors' processing steps: Estimates of nucleated cell counts were drawn from the amplification of reference gene primers. Repertoires were generated with immunoSEQ multiplex PCR, while TCRdb's copy carries only in-frame clones and drops some. V, J and clone size derive from that table, while D and trimming were established from the DNA sequence. The data contain roughly 60,000 clones, nearly 80% of them seen just once; the ten biggest clones take up over 25%. This CDR3 has 15 amino acids. Germline CDR1 is KGHSH and CDR2 is LQKENI. Unmatched junction bases numbered 10, after V lost 4 bases and J lost 5 bases.

The source material was peripheral blood. The chain uses TRBV18 and TRBJ2-7, with 8 bases aligning to TRBD1. This TCR was recovered from a human donor in a cohort sampled during active COVID-19. Here the CDR3 DNA reads TGTGCCAGCTCACTTCTTGGGACAGGAGACCACGAGCAGTACTTC. Its protein is CASSLLGTGDHEQYF.